A selection of T cell receptor beta chains follows, all from one sample in a study of cytomegalovirus exposure and HLA in healthy donors. TCRdb's table, derived via immunoSEQ multiplex PCR, lists solely in-frame clones and lacks some. The data contain roughly 150,000 clones, around three fifths of them singletons. Sequencing was performed on PBMCs. The origin of the receptors is a woman younger than 45 in good health and CMV-seropositive. Both conserved end residues are trimmed from each CDR3.

J,V,CDR3
TRBJ1-5,TRBV10-2,ASRRVLNQPQH
TRBJ2-3,TRBV7-6,ASSFRDTQY
TRBJ2-2,TRBV15,ATSSSGSRTGELF
TRBJ1-1,TRBV5-1,ASSLVFYRGGEAF
TRBJ2-5,TRBV4-1,ASSPGGVAQETQY
TRBJ2-1,TRBV4-2,ASRAVGGPYNEQF
TRBJ2-3,TRBV7-6,ASSSTVLAGGQPQDTQY
TRBJ1-2,TRBV11-2,ASSRFSIGGSNYDYT
TRBJ1-1,TRBV4-1,ASSPNRGQNTEAF
TRBJ1-3,TRBV28,ASSRSPSSGNTIY
TRBJ2-2,TRBV5-1,ASSLGVTGELF
TRBJ2-7,TRBV2,ASSVLYYEQY
TRBJ2-7,TRBV2,ASRSQGVSEQY
TRBJ1-3,TRBV30,AWSGTYLRNTIY
TRBJ2-5,TRBV5-1,ASSTDRVQETQY
TRBJ2-7,TRBV7-6,ASSLSNYRGYEQY
TRBJ2-3,TRBV7-2,ASSLGAGTDTQY
TRBJ2-1,TRBV6-5,ASSYRIQGDNEQF
TRBJ2-2,TRBV5-6,ASSFRRTGELF
TRBJ1-5,TRBV4-1,ASSQDRPGQVSNQPQH
TRBJ2-5,TRBV18,ASSPLALETQY
TRBJ1-1,TRBV6-5,ASRTRGRTEAF
TRBJ2-7,TRBV5-1,ASSSGRELYEQY
TRBJ2-7,TRBV11-2,ASSKSVIGGRAPEQY
TRBJ2-3,TRBV2,ASKDRIDTQY
TRBJ1-5,TRBV27,ASSFLARGGSGNQPQH
TRBJ2-7,TRBV6-1,ASIGRGADYEQY
TRBJ1-1,TRBV7-9,ASSLGDRNTEAF
TRBJ2-2,TRBV2,ASKGLPNTGELF
TRBJ2-2,TRBV7-5,VRSSRVTSGTGELF
TRBJ1-2,TRBV7-2,ASSLRGYGYT
NA,TRBV6-1,ASSRTGQNYEQY
TRBJ2-7,TRBV7-9,ASSPQTGHHYEQY
TRBJ1-5,TRBV27,ASSLLGGGQPQH
TRBJ2-5,TRBV7-2,ASSLTSAYQETQY
TRBJ1-1,TRBV20-1,SGDSYTEAF